A single sample is the source of the 2 T cell receptor beta chains below, sequenced in a study of OX40 agonist ivuxolimab in advanced cancers. Clones were read by immunoSEQ multiplex PCR, and TCRdb kept only the in-frame ones, dropping some. The sample consists of approximately 70,000 clones, 70% to 80% of them appearing once. Sequencing used CD4+ or CD8+ T cells sorted from blood, obtained in a trial of the OX40 agonist ivuxolimab. The receptor set was obtained from an adult with an advanced solid tumor such as melanoma, head and neck, liver or kidney cancer.

This sequence joins TRBV7-8 and TRBJ2-4; no definite D call. There are 14 residues in the CDR3. V lost 1 base to trimming and J lost 1 base, with 5 bases between them. Per the germline V gene, CDR1 is SGHVS and CDR2 is FQNEAQ. The CDR3 coding sequence is TGTGCCAGCAGCTTAGTAGGGGCCAAAAACATTCAGTACTTC. Translation gives CASSLVGAKNIQYF.

This clone was observed a few times. This chain uses TRBV30 with TRBJ1-5; D unresolved. The CDR3 loop spans 15 amino acids. Germline V CDR1 and CDR2: GTSNPN, SVGIG (reference sequence). Trimming removed 2 bases from V and 0 bases from J, with 11 bases in between. CDR3 nucleotides: TGTGCCTGGAGTCCGGAGGGCTATAGCAATCAGCCCCAGCATTTT. It codes for CAWSPEGYSNQPQHF.